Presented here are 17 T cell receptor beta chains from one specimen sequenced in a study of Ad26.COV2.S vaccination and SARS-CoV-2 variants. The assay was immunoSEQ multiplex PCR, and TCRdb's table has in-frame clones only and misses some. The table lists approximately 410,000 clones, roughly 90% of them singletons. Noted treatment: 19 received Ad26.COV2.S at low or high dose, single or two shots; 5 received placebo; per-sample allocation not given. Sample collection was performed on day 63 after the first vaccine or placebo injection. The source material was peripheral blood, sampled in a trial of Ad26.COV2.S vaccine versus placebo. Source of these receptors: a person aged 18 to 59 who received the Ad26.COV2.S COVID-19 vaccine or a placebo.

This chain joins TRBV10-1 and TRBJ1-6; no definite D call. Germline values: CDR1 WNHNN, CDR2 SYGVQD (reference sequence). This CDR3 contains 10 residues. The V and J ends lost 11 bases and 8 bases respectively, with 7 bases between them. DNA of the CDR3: TGCGCCGAGAAGGATTCACCCCTCCACTTT. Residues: CAEKDSPLHF.

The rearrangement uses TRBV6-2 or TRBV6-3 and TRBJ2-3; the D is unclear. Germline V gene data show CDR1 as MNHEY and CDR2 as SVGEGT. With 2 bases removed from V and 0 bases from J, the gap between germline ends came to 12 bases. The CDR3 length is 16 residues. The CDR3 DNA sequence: TGTGCCAGCAGTTACACACGAGTCCCTAGCACAGATACGCAGTATTTT. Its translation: CASSYTRVPSTDTQYF.

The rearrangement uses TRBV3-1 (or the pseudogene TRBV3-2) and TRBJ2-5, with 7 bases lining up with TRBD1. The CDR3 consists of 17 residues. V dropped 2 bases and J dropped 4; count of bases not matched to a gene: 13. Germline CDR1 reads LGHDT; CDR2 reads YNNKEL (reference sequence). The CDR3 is CASSQQNRGSVPETQYF. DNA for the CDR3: TGTGCCAGCAGCCAACAAAACAGGGGCTCGGTTCCAGAGACCCAGTACTTC.

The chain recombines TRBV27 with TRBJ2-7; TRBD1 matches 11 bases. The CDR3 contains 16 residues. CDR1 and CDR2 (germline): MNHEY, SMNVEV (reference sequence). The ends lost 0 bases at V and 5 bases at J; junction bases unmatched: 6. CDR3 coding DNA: TGTGCCAGCAGTTTATCGAGGACAGGGGGCCTAGACGAGCAGTACTTC. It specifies CASSLSRTGGLDEQYF.

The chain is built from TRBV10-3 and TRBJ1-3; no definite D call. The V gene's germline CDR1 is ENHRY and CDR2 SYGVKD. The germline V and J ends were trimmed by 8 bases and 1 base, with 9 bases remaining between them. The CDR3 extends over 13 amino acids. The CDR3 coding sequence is TGTGCCATCGGAGGTCGTTCTGGAAACACCATATATTTT. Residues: CAIGGRSGNTIYF.

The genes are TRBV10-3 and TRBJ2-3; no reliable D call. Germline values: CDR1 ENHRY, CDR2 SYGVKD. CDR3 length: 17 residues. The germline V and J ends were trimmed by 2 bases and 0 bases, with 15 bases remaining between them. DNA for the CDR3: TGTGCCATCAGTGAGGGTAGAGCAGGACCTAGCACAGATACGCAGTATTTT. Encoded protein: CAISEGRAGPSTDTQYF.

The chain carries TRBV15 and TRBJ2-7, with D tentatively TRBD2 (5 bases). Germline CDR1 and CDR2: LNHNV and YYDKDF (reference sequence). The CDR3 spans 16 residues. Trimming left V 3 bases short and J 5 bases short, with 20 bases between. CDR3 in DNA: TGTGCCACCAGCAGCTCCTATGGGAGAGAAGCCCACGAGCAGTACTTC. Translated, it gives CATSSSYGREAHEQYF.

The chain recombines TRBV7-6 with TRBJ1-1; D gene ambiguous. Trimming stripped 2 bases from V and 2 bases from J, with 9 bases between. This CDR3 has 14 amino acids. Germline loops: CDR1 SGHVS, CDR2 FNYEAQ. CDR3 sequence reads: CASSLYWENTEAFF. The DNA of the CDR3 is TGTGCCAGCAGCTTATATTGGGAAAACACTGAAGCTTTCTTT. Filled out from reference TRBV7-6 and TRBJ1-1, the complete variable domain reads GAGVSQSPRYKVTKRGQDVALRCDPISGHVSLYWYRQALGQGPEFLTYFNYEAQQDKSGLPNDRFSAERPEGSISTLTIQRTEQRDSAMYRCASSLYWENTEAFFGQGTRLTVV.

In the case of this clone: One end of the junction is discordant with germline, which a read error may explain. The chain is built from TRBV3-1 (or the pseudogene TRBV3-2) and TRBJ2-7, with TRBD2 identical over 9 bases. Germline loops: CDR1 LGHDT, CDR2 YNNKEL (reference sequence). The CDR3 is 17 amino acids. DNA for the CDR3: TGTGCCAGCAGCCAAGACCAGGGGCGGGGGGGTGTTGTCGAGCAGTATTTC. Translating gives CASSQDQGRGGVVEQYF.

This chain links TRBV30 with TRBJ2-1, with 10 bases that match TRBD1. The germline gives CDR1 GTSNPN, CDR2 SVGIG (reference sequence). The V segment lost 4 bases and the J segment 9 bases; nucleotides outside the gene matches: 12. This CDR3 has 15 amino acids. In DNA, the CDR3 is TGTGCCTGGAATTCCCCGGGACAGGGGAGATTTGAGCAGTTCTTC. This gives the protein CAWNSPGQGRFEQFF.

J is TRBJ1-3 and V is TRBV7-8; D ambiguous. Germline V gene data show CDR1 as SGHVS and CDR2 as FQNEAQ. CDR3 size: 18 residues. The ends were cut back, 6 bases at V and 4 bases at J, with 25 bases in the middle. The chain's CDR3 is CASSYKPGPPLGGNTIYF. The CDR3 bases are TGTGCCAGCAGTTACAAACCCGGGCCCCCCTTGGGCGGAAACACCATATATTTT.

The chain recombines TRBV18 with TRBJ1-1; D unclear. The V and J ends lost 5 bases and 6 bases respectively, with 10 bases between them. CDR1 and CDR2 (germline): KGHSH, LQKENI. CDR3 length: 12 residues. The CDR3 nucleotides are TGTGCCAGCTCAGTCCAGGCGGCTGAAGCTTTCTTT. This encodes CASSVQAAEAFF.

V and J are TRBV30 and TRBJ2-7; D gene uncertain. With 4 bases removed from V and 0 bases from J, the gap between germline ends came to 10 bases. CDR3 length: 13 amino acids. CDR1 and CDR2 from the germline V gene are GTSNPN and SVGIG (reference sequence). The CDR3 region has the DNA TGTGCCTGGACCCCAGGATTCTCCTACGAGCAGTACTTC. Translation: CAWTPGFSYEQYF.

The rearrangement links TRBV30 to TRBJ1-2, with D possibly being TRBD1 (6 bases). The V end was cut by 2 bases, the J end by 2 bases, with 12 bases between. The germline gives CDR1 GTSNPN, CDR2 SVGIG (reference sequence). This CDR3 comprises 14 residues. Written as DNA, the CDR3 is TGTGCCTGGAGTCCAGGGAGGGGGAACTATGGCTACACCTTC. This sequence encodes CAWSPGRGNYGYTF.

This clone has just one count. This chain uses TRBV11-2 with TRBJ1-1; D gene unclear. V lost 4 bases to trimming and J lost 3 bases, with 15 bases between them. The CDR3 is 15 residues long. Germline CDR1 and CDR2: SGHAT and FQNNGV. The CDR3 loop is CASSWGVYVYTEAFF. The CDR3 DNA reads TGTGCCAGCAGCTGGGGAGTTTATGTGTACACTGAAGCTTTCTTT.

CDR3 sequence reads: CASSLPRGGASYNEQFF. The CDR3 DNA reads TGTGCCAGCAGCCTCCCTCGAGGAGGGGCCTCCTACAATGAGCAGTTCTTC. The chain recombines TRBV5-4 with TRBJ2-1; TRBD2 is a possible D gene (6 bases). V dropped 4 bases and J dropped 0 bases, with 17 bases sitting between them. This CDR3 is 17 amino acids long. CDR1 SGHNT and CDR2 YYREEE come from the germline V gene (reference sequence).

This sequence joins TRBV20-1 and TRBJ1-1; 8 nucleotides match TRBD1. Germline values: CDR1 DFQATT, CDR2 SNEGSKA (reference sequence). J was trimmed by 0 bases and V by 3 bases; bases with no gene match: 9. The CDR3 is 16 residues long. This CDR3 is CSASHPDRVVNTEAFF. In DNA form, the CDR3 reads TGCAGTGCTAGTCACCCGGACAGGGTGGTGAACACTGAAGCTTTCTTT.